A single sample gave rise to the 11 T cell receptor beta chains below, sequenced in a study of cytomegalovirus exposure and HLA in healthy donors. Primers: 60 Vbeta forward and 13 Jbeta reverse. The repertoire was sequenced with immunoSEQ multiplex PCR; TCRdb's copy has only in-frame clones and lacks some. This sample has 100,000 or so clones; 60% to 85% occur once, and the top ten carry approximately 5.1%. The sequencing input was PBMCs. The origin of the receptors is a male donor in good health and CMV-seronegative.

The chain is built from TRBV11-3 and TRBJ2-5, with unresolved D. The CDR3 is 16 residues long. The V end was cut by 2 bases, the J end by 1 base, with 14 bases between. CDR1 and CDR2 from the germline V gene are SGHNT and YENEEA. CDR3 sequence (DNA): TGTGCCAGCAGCTTAAATATTGGGCACAGCCAAGAGACCCAGTACTTC. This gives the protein CASSLNIGHSQETQYF.

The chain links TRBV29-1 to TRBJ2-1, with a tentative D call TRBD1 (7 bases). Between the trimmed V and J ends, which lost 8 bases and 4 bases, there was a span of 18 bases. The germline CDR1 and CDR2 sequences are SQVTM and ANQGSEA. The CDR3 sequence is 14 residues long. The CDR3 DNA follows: TGCAGCCTCCTAGGGCAGGGGGGATACAATGAGCAGTTCTTC. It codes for CSLLGQGGYNEQFF.

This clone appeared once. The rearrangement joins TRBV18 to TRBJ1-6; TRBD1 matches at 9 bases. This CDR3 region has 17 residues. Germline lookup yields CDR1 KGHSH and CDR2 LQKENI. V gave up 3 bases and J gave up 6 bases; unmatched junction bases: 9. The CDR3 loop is CASSPGSRDRANSPLHF. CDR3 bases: TGTGCCAGCTCACCCGGATCCCGGGACAGGGCTAATTCACCCCTCCACTTT.

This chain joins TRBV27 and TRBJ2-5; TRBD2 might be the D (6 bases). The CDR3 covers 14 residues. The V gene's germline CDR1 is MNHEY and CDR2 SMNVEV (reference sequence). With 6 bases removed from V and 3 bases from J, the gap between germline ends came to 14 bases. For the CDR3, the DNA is TGTGCCAGCAGGCCAACGGGACTCGAAGAGACCCAGTACTTC. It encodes CASRPTGLEETQYF.

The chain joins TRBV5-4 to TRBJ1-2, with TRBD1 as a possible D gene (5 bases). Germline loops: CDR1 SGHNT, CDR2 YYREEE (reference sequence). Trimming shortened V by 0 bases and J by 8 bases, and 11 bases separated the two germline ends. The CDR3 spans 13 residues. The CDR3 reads CASSLEGARGYTF. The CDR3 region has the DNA TGTGCCAGCAGCTTGGAAGGGGCGCGGGGCTACACCTTC.

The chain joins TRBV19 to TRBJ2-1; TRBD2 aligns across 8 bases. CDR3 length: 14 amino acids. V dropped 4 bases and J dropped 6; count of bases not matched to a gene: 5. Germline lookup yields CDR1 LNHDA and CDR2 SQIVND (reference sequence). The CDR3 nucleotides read TGTGCCAGTAGTAAGAGCGGGAGCATCAATGAGCAGTTCTTC. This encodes CASSKSGSINEQFF.

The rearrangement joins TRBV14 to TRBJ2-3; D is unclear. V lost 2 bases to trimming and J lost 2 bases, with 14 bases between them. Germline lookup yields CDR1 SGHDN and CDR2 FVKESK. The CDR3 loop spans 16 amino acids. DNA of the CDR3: TGTGCCAGCAGCCAATTTTCCGGGTCCCTCACAGATACGCAGTATTTT. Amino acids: CASSQFSGSLTDTQYF.

The CDR3 coding sequence is TGTGCCAGTAGTATTAGGTCGGGGCTAGCGGGAATCTACAATGAGCAGTTCTTC. Its translation is CASSIRSGLAGIYNEQFF. This chain joins TRBV19 and TRBJ2-1; TRBD2 matches at 9 bases. The CDR3 covers 18 residues. Looked up from germline, CDR1 is LNHDA and CDR2 is SQIVND (reference sequence). V was clipped by 3 bases and J by 3 bases; unmatched bases: 12.

CDR3 region: CASSVGTSGHQETQYF. For the CDR3, the DNA is TGTGCCAGCAGCGTTGGGACTAGCGGACACCAAGAGACCCAGTACTTC. The chain uses TRBV9 and TRBJ2-5; TRBD2 agrees at 11 bases. Looked up from germline, CDR1 is SGDLS and CDR2 is YYNGEE. The length of the CDR3 is 16 residues. V trimming: 2 bases; J trimming: 0 bases; junction bases outside the gene matches: 3.

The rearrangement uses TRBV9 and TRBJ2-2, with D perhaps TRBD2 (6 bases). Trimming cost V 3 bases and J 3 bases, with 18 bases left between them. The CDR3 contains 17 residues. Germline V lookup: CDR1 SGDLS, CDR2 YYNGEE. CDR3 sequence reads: CASSARPGTPHTGELFF. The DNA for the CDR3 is TGTGCCAGCAGCGCCCGACCCGGGACTCCCCACACCGGGGAGCTGTTTTTT.

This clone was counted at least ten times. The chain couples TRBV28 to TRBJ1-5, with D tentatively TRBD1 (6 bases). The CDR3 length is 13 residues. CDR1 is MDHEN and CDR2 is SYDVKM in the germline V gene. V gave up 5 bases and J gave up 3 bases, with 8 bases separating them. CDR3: CASSEGVNQPQHF. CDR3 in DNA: TGTGCCAGCAGTGAGGGGGTCAATCAGCCCCAGCATTTT.